A selection of T cell receptor beta chains follows, all from one sample in a study of blood T cell repertoires in COVID-19. Data came from immunoSEQ multiplex PCR; TCRdb stores just in-frame clones and leaves some out. The sample holds 150,000 to 200,000 clones, around 83% seen once. Sequenced input: peripheral blood. The receptors were gathered from a woman between 70 and 85 years old with COVID-19, enrolled during active disease. Both conserved end residues are part of each CDR3. Rows may omit the clone size; those that give it use once, few, many or a size class.

CDR3aa	j_gene	abundance	v_gene
CASSFSTGGGQETQYF	TRBJ2-5	.	TRBV11-1
CASREGAGYGYTF	TRBJ1-2	.	TRBV7-2
CASRGLAGRYEQYF	TRBJ2-7	once	TRBV10-2
CSASPNWASGTYNEQFF	TRBJ2-1	.	TRBV20-1
CASSLGQGANLDYEQYF	TRBJ2-7	.	TRBV7-8
CASSPRRTDEQYF	TRBJ2-7	.	TRBV18
CASSGALEQFF	TRBJ2-1	.	TRBV7-2
CASSLGQGNEQFF	TRBJ2-1	.	TRBV7-2
CASSLQGSGANVLTF	TRBJ2-6	.	TRBV5-1
CASSLRGVYEQYF	TRBJ2-7	.	TRBV27
CASSTGRTGNQPQHF	TRBJ1-5	once	TRBV19
CASSYSGLSTYEQYF	TRBJ2-7	.	TRBV6-5
CASSVGSRTGVTKPLHF	TRBJ1-6	.	TRBV27
CASSFGASSKNIQYF	TRBJ2-4	.	TRBV5-1